The clone carrying this TCR beta chain appeared many times. Antigen specificity is unknown. Using RNA template, CDR3s of TCR alpha and beta were amplified with iRepertoire arm-PCR. TCRdb ran MiXCR on the multiplex PCR reads and lists one entry per CDR3 protein. The data show 100,000 to 150,000 distinct CDR3 sequences, 20% to 25% seen once. This record comes from a study of glioma-infiltrating T cells. General study findings and limits: Above-expected tissue-blood divergence occurred in all gliomas, most in low-grade ones. CDR3 overlap between tissue and blood was very small.

This receptor was identified in a human donor with low-grade glioma or glioblastoma, undergoing nonglioma brain surgery, or in good health (not recorded which). The material sequenced was glioma tissue, nonneoplastic brain tissue, or PBMCs (not recorded which).

This CDR3 is CASSEYRQNSGANVLTF. The CDR3 bases are TGTGCCAGCAGTGAATACAGACAGAACTCTGGGGCCAACGTCCTGACTTTC. The chain couples TRBV25-1 to TRBJ2-6, with a tentative D call TRBD1 (5 bases). Trimming cost V 0 bases and J 0 bases, with 9 bases left between them. CDR3 size: 17 residues. Germline V gives CDR1 MGHDK, CDR2 SYGVNS.